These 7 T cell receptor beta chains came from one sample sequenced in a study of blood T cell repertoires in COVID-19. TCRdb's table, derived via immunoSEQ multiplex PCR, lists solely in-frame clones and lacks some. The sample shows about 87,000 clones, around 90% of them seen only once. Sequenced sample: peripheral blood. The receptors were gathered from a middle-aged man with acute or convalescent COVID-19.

The CDR3 sequence is CASSVAQTPHEQYF. CDR3 bases: TGTGCCAGCAGCGTAGCTCAAACTCCGCACGAGCAGTACTTC. The V call is TRBV9, the J call TRBJ2-7; the D is unclear. Per the germline V gene, CDR1 is SGDLS and CDR2 is YYNGEE. This CDR3 region has 14 residues. V was pared by 0 bases and J by 5 bases, with 12 bases between.

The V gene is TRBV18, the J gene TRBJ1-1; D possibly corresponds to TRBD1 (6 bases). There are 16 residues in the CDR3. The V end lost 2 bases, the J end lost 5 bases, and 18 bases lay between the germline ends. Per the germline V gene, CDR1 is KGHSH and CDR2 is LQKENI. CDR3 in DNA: TGTGCCAGCTCACCAGAATCGGGGGGCGCGGGAACTGAAGCTTTCTTT. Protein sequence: CASSPESGGAGTEAFF.

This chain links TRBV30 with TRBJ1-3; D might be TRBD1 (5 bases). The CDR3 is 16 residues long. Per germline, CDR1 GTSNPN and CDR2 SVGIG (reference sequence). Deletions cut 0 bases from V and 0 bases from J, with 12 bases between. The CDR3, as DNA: TGTGCCTGGAGTGTCTGGGGCACGAGCTCTGGAAACACCATATATTTT. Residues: CAWSVWGTSSGNTIYF. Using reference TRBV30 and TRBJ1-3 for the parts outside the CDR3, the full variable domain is SQTIHQWPATLVQPVGSPLSLECTVEGTSNPNLYWYRQAAGRGLQLLFYSVGIGQISSEVPQNLSASRPQDRQFILSSKKLLLSDSGFYLCAWSVWGTSSGNTIYFGEGSWLTVV.

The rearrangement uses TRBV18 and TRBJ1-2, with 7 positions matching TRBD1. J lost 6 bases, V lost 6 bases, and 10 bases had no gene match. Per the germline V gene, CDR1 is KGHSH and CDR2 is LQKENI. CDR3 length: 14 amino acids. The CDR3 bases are TGTGCCAGCTCGCGAGGACCAGGGGGAGATGGCTACACCTTC. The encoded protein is CASSRGPGGDGYTF.

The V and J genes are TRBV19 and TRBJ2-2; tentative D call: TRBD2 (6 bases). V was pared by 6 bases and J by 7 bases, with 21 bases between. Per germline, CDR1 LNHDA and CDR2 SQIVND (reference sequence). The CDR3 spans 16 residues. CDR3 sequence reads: CASRHRGGAYDGELFF. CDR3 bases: TGTGCCAGTAGGCACCGAGGCGGGGCTTACGACGGGGAGCTGTTTTTT.

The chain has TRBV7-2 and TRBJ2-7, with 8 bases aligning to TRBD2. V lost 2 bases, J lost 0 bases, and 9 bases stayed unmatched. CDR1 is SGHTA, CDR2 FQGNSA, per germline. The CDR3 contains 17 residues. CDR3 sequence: CASSLLRSGGFSYEQYF. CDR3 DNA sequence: TGTGCCAGCAGCTTATTGAGGAGCGGGGGTTTCTCCTACGAGCAGTACTTC.

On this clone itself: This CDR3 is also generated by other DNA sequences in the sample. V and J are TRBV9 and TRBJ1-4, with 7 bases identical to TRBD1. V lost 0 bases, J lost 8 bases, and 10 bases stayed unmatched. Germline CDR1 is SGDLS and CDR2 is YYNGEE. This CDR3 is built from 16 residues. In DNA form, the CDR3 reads TGTGCCAGCAGCGTAGGTACAGGGGCTCCGAACGAAAAACTGTTTTTT. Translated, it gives CASSVGTGAPNEKLFF.